This TCR beta chain was documented in a study of T cell repertoires in cytomegalovirus infection. The overall study: CMV infection and matching HLA type were both indicated by public TCR beta signatures.

A remark on this clonotype: Its antigen is unidentified.

General study points: The study identified carriers of CMV plus the relevant HLA from cumulative public TCR beta family frequency.

TCRdb processed the reads anew with MiXCR; each CDR3 protein has one entry. The table includes about 260,000 distinct CDR3 sequences, about 13% detected once. CDR3 length: 14 amino acids. In germline, CDR1 is SGHAT, CDR2 FQNNGV. V lost 5 bases and J 1 base, leaving 11 bases between the germline ends. This receptor was obtained from a human donor in good health (CMV status not recorded). Some clones in this sample may be carry-over from other donors' samples. V gene TRBV11-2 combines with J gene TRBJ2-5; perhaps D is TRBD1 or TRBD2 (5 bases each). The specimen was PBMCs. The CDR3 DNA reads TGTGCCAGCAGCCAGATGAGGGGCCAAGAGACCCAGTACTTC. It is translated as CASSQMRGQETQYF.